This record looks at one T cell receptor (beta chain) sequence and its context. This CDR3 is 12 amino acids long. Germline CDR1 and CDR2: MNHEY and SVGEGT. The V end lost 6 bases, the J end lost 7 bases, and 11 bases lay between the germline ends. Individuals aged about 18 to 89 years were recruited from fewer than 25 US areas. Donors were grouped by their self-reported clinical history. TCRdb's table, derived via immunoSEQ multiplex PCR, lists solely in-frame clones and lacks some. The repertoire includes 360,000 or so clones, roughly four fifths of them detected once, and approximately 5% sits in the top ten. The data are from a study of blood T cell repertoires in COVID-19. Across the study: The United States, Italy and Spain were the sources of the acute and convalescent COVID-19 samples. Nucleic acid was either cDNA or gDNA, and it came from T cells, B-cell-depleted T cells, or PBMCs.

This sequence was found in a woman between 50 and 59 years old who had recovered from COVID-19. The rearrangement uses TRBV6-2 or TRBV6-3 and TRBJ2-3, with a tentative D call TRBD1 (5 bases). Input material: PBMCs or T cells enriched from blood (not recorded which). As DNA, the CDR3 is TGTGCCAGCAGCGATCAGGGAAATACGCAGTATTTT. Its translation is CASSDQGNTQYF.